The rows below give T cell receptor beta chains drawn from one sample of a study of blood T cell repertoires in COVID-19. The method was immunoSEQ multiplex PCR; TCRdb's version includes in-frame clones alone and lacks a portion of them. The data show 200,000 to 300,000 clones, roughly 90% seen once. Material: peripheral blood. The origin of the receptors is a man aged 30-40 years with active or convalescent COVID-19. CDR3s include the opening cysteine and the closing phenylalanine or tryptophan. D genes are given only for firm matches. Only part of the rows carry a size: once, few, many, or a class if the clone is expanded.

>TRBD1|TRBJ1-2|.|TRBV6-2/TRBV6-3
TGTGCCAGCAGTCAACCGGGACAGGGAAGGGGAGGCTACACCTTC
CASSQPGQGRGGYTF
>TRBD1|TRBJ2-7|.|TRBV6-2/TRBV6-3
TGTGCCAGCAGTTATCCTCGGACAGGGGCGATTTATTACGAGCAGTACTTC
CASSYPRTGAIYYEQYF
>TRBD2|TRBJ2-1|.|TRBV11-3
TGTGCCAGCAGCTTAGGAGGCGGGGGGTACAATGAGCAGTTCTTC
CASSLGGGGYNEQFF
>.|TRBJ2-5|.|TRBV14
TGTGCCAGCAGCCCGGATTCCCGGGTACAGGCGAAAGAGACCCAGTACTTC
CASSPDSRVQAKETQYF
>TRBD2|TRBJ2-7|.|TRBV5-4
TGTGCCAGCAGCCGGAAGATTAGCGGGGACACCTACGAGCAGTACTTC
CASSRKISGDTYEQYF
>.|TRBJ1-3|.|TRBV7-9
TGTGCCAGCAGCTTAGAACAGACCTACTCTGGAAACACCATATATTTT
CASSLEQTYSGNTIYF
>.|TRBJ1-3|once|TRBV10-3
TGTGCCATCAGTGAGCTAGGGGCTTCAGGAAACACCATATATTTT
CAISELGASGNTIYF
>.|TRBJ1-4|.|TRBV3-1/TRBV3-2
TGTGCCAGCAGCCCACAGGGATATGAAAAACTGTTTTTT
CASSPQGYEKLFF
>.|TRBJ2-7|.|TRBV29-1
TGCAGCGTTATTATTCCGGACAGAAGATACGAGCAGTACTTC
CSVIIPDRRYEQYF
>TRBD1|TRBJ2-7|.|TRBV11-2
TGTGCCAGCAGCTTAATGACAGGGTCCTACGAGCAGTACTTC
CASSLMTGSYEQYF
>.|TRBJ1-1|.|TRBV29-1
TGCAGCGTTGGTATCGCAGGGTTGAACACTGAAGCTTTCTTT
CSVGIAGLNTEAFF
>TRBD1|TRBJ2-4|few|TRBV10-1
TGCGCCAGCAGTGGACAGGGTTTGTATGGAAACATTCAGTACTTC
CASSGQGLYGNIQYF
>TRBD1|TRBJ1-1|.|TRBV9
TGTGCCAGCAGCGGACAGGGGAGGAACACTGAAGCTTTCTTT
CASSGQGRNTEAFF
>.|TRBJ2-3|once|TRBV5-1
TGCGCCAGCAGCTTGGACATAGCTGTTTTCGATACGCAGTATTTT
CASSLDIAVFDTQYF
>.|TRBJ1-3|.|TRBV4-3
TGCGCCAGCAGCCAAGGCGGGCCTACGATAATCTCTGGAAACACCATATATTTT
CASSQGGPTIISGNTIYF
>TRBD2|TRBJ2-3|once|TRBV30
TGTGCCTGGAATCGGGGCGGGGGGGCGGATACGCAGTATTTT
CAWNRGGGADTQYF
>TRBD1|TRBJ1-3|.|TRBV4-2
TGTGCCAGCAGCCAAGATGGGCAGGGGGCCCGCTCTGGAAACACCATATATTTT
CASSQDGQGARSGNTIYF
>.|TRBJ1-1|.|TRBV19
TGTGCCAGTAGTCTCATCAGTACAAACACTGAAGCTTTCTTT
CASSLISTNTEAFF
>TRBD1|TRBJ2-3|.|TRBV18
TGTGCCAGCTCACCAGCGGACAGGGGATCCACAGATACGCAGTATTTT
CASSPADRGSTDTQYF
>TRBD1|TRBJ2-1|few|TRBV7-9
TGTGCCAGCAGCTTAGTGGCAGGGGGCTCCTACAATGAGCAGTTCTTC
CASSLVAGGSYNEQFF
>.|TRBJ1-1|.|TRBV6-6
TGTGCCAGCAGCCGAGGACAGTACACTGAAGCTTTCTTT
CASSRGQYTEAFF
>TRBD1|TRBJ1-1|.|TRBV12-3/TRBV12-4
TGTGCCAGCAGCCTCACAGGGGACGGTGAAGCTTTCTTT
CASSLTGDGEAFF
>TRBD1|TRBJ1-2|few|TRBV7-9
TGTGCCAGCAGCGAAAGAGGACAGGGTAGTGATGGCTACACCTTC
CASSERGQGSDGYTF
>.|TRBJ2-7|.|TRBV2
TGTGCCAGCAGTGAGCAGGGCCGGGAGCAGTACTTC
CASSEQGREQYF
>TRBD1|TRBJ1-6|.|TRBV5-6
TGTGCCAGCAGCCTGACAGGGGCAACGAGGTCCCTCCACTTT
CASSLTGATRSLHF
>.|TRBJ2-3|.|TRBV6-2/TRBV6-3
TGTGCCAGCAGTTATGAGGGCGGGCCTGATACGCAGTATTTT
CASSYEGGPDTQYF
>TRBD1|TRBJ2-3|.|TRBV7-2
TGTGCCAGCAGCCCGGACAGGGGATTCACAGATACGCAGTATTTT
CASSPDRGFTDTQYF
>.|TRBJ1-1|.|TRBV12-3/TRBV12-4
TGTGCCAGCAGTTTAAGGGGTAGTACTGAAGCTTTCTTT
CASSLRGSTEAFF
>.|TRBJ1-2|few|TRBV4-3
TGCGCCAGCAGCCAAGCCCCGTGGAGGGATGGCTACACCTTC
CASSQAPWRDGYTF
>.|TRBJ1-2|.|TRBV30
TGTGCCTGGAGGTTTGACCTCCCCGGGGATGGCTACACCTTC
CAWRFDLPGDGYTF
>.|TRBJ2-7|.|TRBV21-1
TGTGCCAGCAGCAAAGGTTTATGGGGGCCTCCCTCCTACGAGCAGTACTTC
CASSKGLWGPPSYEQYF
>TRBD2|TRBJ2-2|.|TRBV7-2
TGTGCCAGCAGCGATCCCGGGCTAGCGGGGGGGACCGGGGAGCTGTTTTTT
CASSDPGLAGGTGELFF
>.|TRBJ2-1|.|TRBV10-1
TGCGCCAGCAGTCGGTCAGGTGGTGAGCAGTTCTTC
CASSRSGGEQFF
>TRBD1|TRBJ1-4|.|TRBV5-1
TGCGCCAGCAGCTCCTGGGACAGGGAGAGTGAAAAACTGTTTTTT
CASSSWDRESEKLFF
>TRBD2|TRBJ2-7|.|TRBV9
TGTGCCAGCAGCGCCGGGACTAGAGGCTCCTACGAGCAGTACTTC
CASSAGTRGSYEQYF
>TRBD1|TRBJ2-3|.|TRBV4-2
TGTGCCAGCAGGGGGACAGGGGGCGCGGCGGCAGATACGCAGTATTTT
CASRGTGGAAADTQYF
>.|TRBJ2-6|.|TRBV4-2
TGTGCCAGCTTACCAGGCTCTGGGGCCAACGTCCTGACTTTC
CASLPGSGANVLTF
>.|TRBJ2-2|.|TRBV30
TGTGCCTGGAGATGGGCATACACCGGGGAGCTGTTTTTT
CAWRWAYTGELFF
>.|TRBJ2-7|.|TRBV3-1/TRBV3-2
TGTGCCAGCAGCCTGGATCTAGATGAGACGCAGTACTTC
CASSLDLDETQYF
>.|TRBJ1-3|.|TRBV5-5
TGTGCCAGCAACCTGCGGGCAGTTTCTGGAAACACCATATATTTT
CASNLRAVSGNTIYF
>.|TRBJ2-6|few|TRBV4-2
TGTGCCAGCAGCCAAGACCTAAACTCTGGGGCCAACGTCCTGACTTTC
CASSQDLNSGANVLTF
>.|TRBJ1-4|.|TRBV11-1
TGTGCCACGTCGCGGGGAACTAATGAAAAACTGTTTTTT
CATSRGTNEKLFF
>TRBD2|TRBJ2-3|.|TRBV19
TGTGCCAGTAGTATTTTTGGGCCTAGCGGGGAAGGAGATACGCAGTATTTT
CASSIFGPSGEGDTQYF
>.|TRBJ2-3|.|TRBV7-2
TGTGCCAGCAGCTTTCGTGCGGGGAGCACAGATACGCAGTATTTT
CASSFRAGSTDTQYF
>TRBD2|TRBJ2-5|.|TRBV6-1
TGTGCCAGCAGTGAAATAGCGGGGGGGCAAGAGACCCAGTACTTC
CASSEIAGGQETQYF
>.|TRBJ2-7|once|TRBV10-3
TGTGCCACCACGGACAGCCCCGACTACGAGCAGTACTTC
CATTDSPDYEQYF
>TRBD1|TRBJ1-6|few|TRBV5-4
TGTGCCAGCAGCTTGGGACAGGGTAATTCACCCCTCCACTTT
CASSLGQGNSPLHF
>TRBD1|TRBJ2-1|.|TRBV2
TGTGCCAGCAGGGACAGGGGTTGGGGTGAGCAGTTCTTC
CASRDRGWGEQFF
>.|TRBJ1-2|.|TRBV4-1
TGCGCCAGCAGCCAAGTTGCAGGGTTCGATGGCTACACCTTC
CASSQVAGFDGYTF
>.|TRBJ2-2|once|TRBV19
TGTGCCAGTAGTACCTCACAATGGGGGGAGCTGTTTTTT
CASSTSQWGELFF
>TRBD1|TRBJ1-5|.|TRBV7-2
TGTGCCAGCAGCTTACTGGACAGGAGTAATCAGCCCCAGCATTTT
CASSLLDRSNQPQHF
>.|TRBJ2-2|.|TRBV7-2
TGTGCCAGCAGCTTAGCTAAAGTCGGGACCGGGGAGCTGTTTTTT
CASSLAKVGTGELFF
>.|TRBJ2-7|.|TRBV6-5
TGTGCCAGCAGTTACTCGACTAGCTACGAGCAGTACTTC
CASSYSTSYEQYF
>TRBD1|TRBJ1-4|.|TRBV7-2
TGTGCCAGCAGACAGGGGGCGGGGGAAAAACTGTTTTTT
CASRQGAGEKLFF
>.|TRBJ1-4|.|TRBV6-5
TGTGCCAGCAGTTATGGGCAGGGCAGCGAAAAACTGTTTTTT
CASSYGQGSEKLFF